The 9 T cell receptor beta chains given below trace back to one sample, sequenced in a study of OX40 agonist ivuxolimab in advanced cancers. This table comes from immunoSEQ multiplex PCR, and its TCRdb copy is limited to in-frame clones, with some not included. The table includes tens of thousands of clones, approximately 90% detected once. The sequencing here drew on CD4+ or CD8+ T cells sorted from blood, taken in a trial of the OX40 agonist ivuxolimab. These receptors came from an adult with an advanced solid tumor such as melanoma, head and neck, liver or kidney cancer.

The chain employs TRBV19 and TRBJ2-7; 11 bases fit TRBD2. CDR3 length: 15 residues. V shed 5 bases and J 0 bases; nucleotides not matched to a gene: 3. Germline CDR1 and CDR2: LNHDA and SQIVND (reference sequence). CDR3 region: CASSRLAGNSYEQYF. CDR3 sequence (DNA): TGTGCCAGTAGTCGACTAGCGGGGAACTCCTACGAGCAGTACTTC. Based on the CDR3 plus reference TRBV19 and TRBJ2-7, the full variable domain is DGGITQSPKYLFRKEGQNVTLSCEQNLNHDAMYWYRQDPGQGLRLIYYSQIVNDFQKGDIAEGYSVSREKKESFPLTVTSAQKNPTAFYLCASSRLAGNSYEQYFGPGTRLTVT.

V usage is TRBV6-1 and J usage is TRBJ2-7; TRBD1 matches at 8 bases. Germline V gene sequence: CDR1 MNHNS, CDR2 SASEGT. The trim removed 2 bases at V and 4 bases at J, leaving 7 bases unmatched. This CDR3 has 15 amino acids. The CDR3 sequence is CASSESPGGEYEQYF. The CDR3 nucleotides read TGTGCCAGCAGTGAATCTCCAGGGGGCGAATACGAGCAGTACTTC.

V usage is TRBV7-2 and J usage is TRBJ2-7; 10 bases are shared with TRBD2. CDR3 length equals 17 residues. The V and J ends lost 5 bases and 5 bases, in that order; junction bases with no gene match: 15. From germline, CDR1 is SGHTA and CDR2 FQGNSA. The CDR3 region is CASSTDFTSGDLNEQYF. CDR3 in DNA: TGTGCCAGCAGCACAGACTTTACTAGCGGGGATCTCAACGAGCAGTACTTC.

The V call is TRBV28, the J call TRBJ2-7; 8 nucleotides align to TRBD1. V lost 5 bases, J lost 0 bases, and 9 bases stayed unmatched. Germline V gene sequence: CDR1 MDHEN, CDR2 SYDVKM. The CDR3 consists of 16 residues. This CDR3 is CASSLPRDRPSYEQYF. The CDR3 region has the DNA TGTGCCAGCAGTCTCCCTCGGGACAGGCCCTCCTACGAGCAGTACTTC.

CDR3: CASRSGSNQPQHF. CDR3 nucleotides: TGTGCAAGTCGTTCCGGTAGCAATCAGCCCCAGCATTTT. The V and J genes are TRBV12-2 and TRBJ1-5. TRBV12-2 is flagged as a pseudogene. The CDR3 is 13 amino acids.

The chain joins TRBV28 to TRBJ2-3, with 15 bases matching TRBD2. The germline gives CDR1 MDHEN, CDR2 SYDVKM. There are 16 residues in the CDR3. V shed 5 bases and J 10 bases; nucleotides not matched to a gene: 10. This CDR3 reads CASSPGLAGGGAAQYF. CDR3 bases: TGTGCCAGCAGTCCCGGACTAGCGGGAGGGGGGGCGGCGCAGTATTTT.

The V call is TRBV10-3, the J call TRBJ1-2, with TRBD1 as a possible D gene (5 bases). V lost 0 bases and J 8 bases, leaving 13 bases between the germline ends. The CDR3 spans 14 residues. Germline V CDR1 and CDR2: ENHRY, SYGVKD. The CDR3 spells CAISESSGIGGYTF. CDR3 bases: TGTGCCATCAGTGAGTCATCAGGGATCGGAGGCTACACCTTC.

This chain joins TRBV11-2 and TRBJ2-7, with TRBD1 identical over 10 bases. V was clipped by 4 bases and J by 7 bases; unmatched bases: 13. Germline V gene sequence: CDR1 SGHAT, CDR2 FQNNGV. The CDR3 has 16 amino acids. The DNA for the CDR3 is TGTGCCAGCAGCTCCTTCGGGGGACAGGGGACGGGAGAGCAGTACTTC. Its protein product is CASSSFGGQGTGEQYF.

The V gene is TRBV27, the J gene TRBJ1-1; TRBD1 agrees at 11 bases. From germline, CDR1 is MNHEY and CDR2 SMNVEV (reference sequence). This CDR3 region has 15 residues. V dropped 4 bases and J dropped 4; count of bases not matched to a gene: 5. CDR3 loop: CASSSGQGAITEAFF. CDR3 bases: TGTGCCAGCAGTTCAGGACAGGGGGCGATCACTGAAGCTTTCTTT.